The 7 T cell receptor beta chains presented below share a single source sample, sequenced in a study of T cell clonotyping in hematopoietic cell transplantation. Generated by immunoSEQ multiplex PCR, the TCRdb table keeps only in-frame clones and is missing some. The sample includes under 20,000 clones, approximately 85% seen only once; the top ten take under 8.5%. Time point: recipient sample about 28 days before transplant, after cytoreduction. Here the sequenced sample was peripheral blood mononuclear cells, taken before stem cell transplant. All receptors come from a man in his fifties with acute myeloid leukemia. Some clones in this sample may be carry-over from other donors' samples.

The CDR3 bases are TGTGCCAGCAGCTCAGACAGGACATCCCAGCCCCAGCATTTT. This sequence encodes CASSSDRTSQPQHF. V and J are TRBV7-2 and TRBJ1-5; tentatively, D is TRBD1 (6 bases). V was trimmed by 4 bases and J by 7 bases, leaving 14 bases between them. CDR3 length equals 14 residues. Germline values: CDR1 SGHTA, CDR2 FQGNSA.

The rearrangement joins TRBV4-3 to TRBJ1-1; weak D call: TRBD1 (6 bases). The V gene's germline CDR1 is LGHNA and CDR2 YSLEER. CDR3 length: 14 residues. V was cut by 0 bases and J by 11 bases, with 16 bases left in between. The CDR3 bases are TGCGCCAGCAGCCAAGATAGTAACAGGGTGGCGGCTTTCTTT. It yields the protein CASSQDSNRVAAFF.

DNA for the CDR3: TGCGCCAGCAGCCAAGTGCCTGTCACTAGCGGCCCGAACACCGGGGAGCTGTTTTTT. It is translated as CASSQVPVTSGPNTGELFF. V is TRBV4-3 and J is TRBJ2-2, with TRBD2 matching 8 bases. Germline CDR1 and CDR2: LGHNA and YSLEER. The CDR3 loop spans 19 amino acids. The trim removed 1 base at V and 0 bases at J, leaving 10 bases unmatched.

This chain joins TRBV30 and TRBJ2-7; D tentatively fits TRBD1 or TRBD2 (5 bases each). CDR1 GTSNPN and CDR2 SVGIG come from the germline V gene (reference sequence). The length of the CDR3 is 14 residues. V lost 1 base and J 5 bases, leaving 15 bases between the germline ends. The CDR3, as DNA: TGTGCCTGGAGTGGGGGACCCTTGAAAAACGAGCAGTACTTC. Its translation: CAWSGGPLKNEQYF.

The chain employs TRBV19 and TRBJ2-7; perhaps TRBD1 as D (5 bases). CDR3 length equals 14 residues. Germline lookup yields CDR1 LNHDA and CDR2 SQIVND (reference sequence). V gave up 3 bases and J gave up 2 bases, with 11 bases separating them. The CDR3 DNA reads as TGTGCCAGTAGTATCTCTCAGGGTCCCTACGAGCAGTACTTC. This sequence encodes CASSISQGPYEQYF.

The chain uses TRBV6-6 and TRBJ1-2; D not certain. The CDR3 contains 14 residues. Germline CDR1 and CDR2: MNHNY and SVGAGI (reference sequence). The V end was cut by 0 bases, the J end by 5 bases, with 10 bases between. DNA of the CDR3: TGTGCCAGCAGTTACTCCGCGGGGAAGTATGGCTACACCTTC. It is translated as CASSYSAGKYGYTF.

This clone has just one count. The genes are TRBV29-1 and TRBJ1-2, with 9 positions matching TRBD1. After removal of 7 bases from V and 8 bases from J, the junction contained 11 bases not matched to a gene. CDR1 is SQVTM and CDR2 is ANQGSEA in the germline V gene. There are 13 residues in the CDR3. The CDR3 nucleotides read TGCAGCGACGCCGGGACAGGGAAGACGGGCTACACCTTC. Its translation is CSDAGTGKTGYTF.